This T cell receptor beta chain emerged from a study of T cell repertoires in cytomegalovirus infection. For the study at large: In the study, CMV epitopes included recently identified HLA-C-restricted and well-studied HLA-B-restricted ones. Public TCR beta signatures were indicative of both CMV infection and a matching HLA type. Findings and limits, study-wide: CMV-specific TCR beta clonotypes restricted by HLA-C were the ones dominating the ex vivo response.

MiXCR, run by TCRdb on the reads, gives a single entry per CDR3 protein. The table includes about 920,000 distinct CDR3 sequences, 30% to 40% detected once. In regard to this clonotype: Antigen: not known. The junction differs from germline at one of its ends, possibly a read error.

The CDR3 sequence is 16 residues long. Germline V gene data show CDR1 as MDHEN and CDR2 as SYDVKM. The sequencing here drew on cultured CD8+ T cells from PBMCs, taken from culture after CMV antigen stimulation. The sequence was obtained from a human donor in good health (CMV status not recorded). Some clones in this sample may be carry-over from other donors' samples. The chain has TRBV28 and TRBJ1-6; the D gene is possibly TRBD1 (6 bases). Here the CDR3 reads CASSWTESSYNTPLHF. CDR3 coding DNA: TGTGCCAGCAGCTGGACAGAAAGCTCCTATAATACACCCCTCCACTTT. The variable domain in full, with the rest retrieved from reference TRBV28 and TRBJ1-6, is DVKVTQSSRYLVKRTGEKVFLECVQDMDHENMFWYRQDPGLGLRLIYFSYDVKMKEKGDIPEGYSVSREKKERFSLILESASTNQTSMYLCASSWTESSYNTPLHFGNGTRLTVT.